Listed below are T cell receptor beta chains from one sample, sequenced in a study of shared clonotypes between healthy human individuals. Here immunoSEQ multiplex PCR was the method, and the copy in TCRdb shows in-frame clones only, minus some. Seen here are about 680,000 clones, under 95% observed once, and the top ten hold 24%. Sample: naive CD8+ T cells sorted from blood. These TCRs come from a man under 40 in good health. The CDR3 runs from the conserved cysteine through the conserved F or W. A D gene is named only where the DNA matches it firmly. The listing skips clone size in some rows; elsewhere it reads once, few, many or a size class.

j_call | d_call | clone_size | v_call | cdr3_nt | cdr3_aa
TRBJ2-6 | . | . | TRBV11-2 | TGTGCCAGCAGCTCCTCAGGGGTTTCTGGGGCCAACGTCCTGACTTTC | CASSSSGVSGANVLTF
TRBJ1-1 | . | few | TRBV10-1 | TGCGCCAGCCTGGGGGGGCAGCCGAACACTGAAGCTTTCTTT | CASLGGQPNTEAFF
TRBJ2-3 | . | . | TRBV9 | TGTGCCAGCAGCGGCTTTGAAGGGGTTACAGATACGCAGTATTTT | CASSGFEGVTDTQYF
TRBJ2-5 | TRBD1 | few | TRBV7-2 | TGTGCCAGCAGGGCACAGGGGGCCGGGGAGACCCAGTACTTC | CASRAQGAGETQYF
TRBJ2-2 | . | . | TRBV7-6 | TGTGCCAGCAGCTCGGAAACTAGTGCCGGGGAGCTGTTTTTT | CASSSETSAGELFF
TRBJ2-5 | TRBD2 | . | TRBV13 | TGTGCCAGCAGCTTCGCGGGAGGAGAGACCCAGTACTTC | CASSFAGGETQYF
TRBJ1-2 | . | . | TRBV29-1 | TGCAGCGTTGAGTCCGAGACGGGTTTAACCAGGGGTGGCTACACCTTC | CSVESETGLTRGGYTF
TRBJ1-4 | . | . | TRBV5-1 | TGCGCCAGCAGCTCCCAGGGTCTCGCAACTAATGAAAAACTGTTTTTT | CASSSQGLATNEKLFF
TRBJ2-1 | TRBD2 | . | TRBV7-9 | TGTGCCAGCAGCTTAACCGGGACTAACTTCAATGAGCAGTTCTTC | CASSLTGTNFNEQFF
TRBJ2-7 | TRBD1 | . | TRBV19 | TGTGCCAGTAGTACCGGGACAGGGGAATTCGAGCAGTACTTC | CASSTGTGEFEQYF